Shown below are 30 T cell receptor beta chains from a single sample sequenced in a study of T cells in Graves' hyperthyroidism and ophthalmopathy. RNA transcripts were the template for amplifying TCR beta CDR3 regions. TCR CDR3 regions were first amplified by RT-PCR with HTBI primers. Each CDR3 protein is one row after TCRdb ran MiXCR on the multiplex PCR reads. The sample yields fewer than 750,000 distinct CDR3 sequences, about 43% seen once. Sequencing was done on a sample of peripheral blood or thyroid tissue (not recorded which). These receptors were collected from a woman between 18 and 29 years old with Graves' hyperthyroidism.

This clonotype is a singleton in its sample. The V and J genes are TRBV7-9 and TRBJ2-5; D is ambiguous. CDR1 and CDR2 (germline): SEHNR, FQNEAQ (reference sequence). V shed 5 bases and J shed 11 bases, with 15 bases lying between them. This CDR3 has 12 amino acids. DNA for the CDR3: TGTGCCAGCAGCCGGGCTGTTAGTGAGCAGTACTTC. Translation gives CASSRAVSEQYF.

There are many counts of this clonotype. V and J are TRBV5-1 and TRBJ1-2; maybe TRBD1 (6 bases). Deletions cut 0 bases from V and 8 bases from J, with 11 bases between. The CDR3 is made up of 13 amino acids. The germline V gene has CDR1 SGHRS and CDR2 YFSETQ. CDR3 in DNA: TGCGCCAGCAGCTTGGGCCAGGGGAAAGGCTACACCTTC. This gives the protein CASSLGQGKGYTF.

This clonotype showed up many times. The chain combines TRBV12-3 or TRBV12-4 with TRBJ1-2; tentatively, D is TRBD1 (5 bases). The CDR3 covers 13 residues. Trimming cost V 2 bases and J 4 bases, with 8 bases left between them. The CDR3 here is CASSLRGVYGYTF. In nucleotides, the CDR3 is TGTGCCAGCAGTTTACGAGGGGTCTATGGCTACACCTTC.

A word on this clonotype: The DNA is left out, because the CDR3 cannot be placed on it with certainty; the CDR3 is given as TCRdb lists it. The chain combines TRBV20-1 with TRBJ2-2; TRBD2 is taken as the D call from the table, unchecked against the DNA. Germline CDR1 and CDR2: DFQATT and SNEGSKA (reference sequence). Ends included, the CDR3 has 14 residues. The CDR3 protein is CSARGTFTPGSCFF.

Ten or more counts support this clonotype. This chain joins TRBV19 and TRBJ1-4; 8 nucleotides agree with TRBD1. Germline CDR1 reads LNHDA; CDR2 reads SQIVND (reference sequence). V dropped 1 base and J dropped 0; count of bases not matched to a gene: 7. The CDR3 has 18 amino acids. CDR3 amino acids: CASSIGSGQGTTNEKLFF. The CDR3 region has the DNA TGTGCCAGTAGTATAGGATCCGGACAGGGTACAACTAATGAAAAACTGTTTTTT.

This clonotype was counted at least ten times. The chain has TRBV10-3 and TRBJ2-7, with unresolved D. The V gene's germline CDR1 is ENHRY and CDR2 SYGVKD. V lost 3 bases and J lost 3, with 9 bases in between. The CDR3 has 13 amino acids. CDR3 nucleotide sequence: TGTGCCATCAGTGAAGTCGGGCGCTACGAGCAGTACTTC. Encoded protein: CAISEVGRYEQYF.

As concerns this clonotype: Its ends do not fully match the called genes, so a read error is possible. The chain couples TRBV10-3 to TRBJ2-7; 7 positions agree with TRBD1. This CDR3 spans 17 amino acids. CDR1 is ENHRY and CDR2 is SYGVKD in the germline V gene. Here the CDR3 DNA reads TGTGCCATCAGGACTGACAGGGCCATTAAGAGGACCGGGGAGCTGTACTTC. Its translation: CAIRTDRAIKRTGELYF.

This clonotype was counted ten times or more. The chain is built from TRBV10-3 and TRBJ1-1, with D perhaps matching TRBD1 (5 bases). The CDR3 has 14 residues. The ends were cut back, 3 bases at V and 0 bases at J, with 8 bases in the middle. CDR1 and CDR2 from the germline V gene are ENHRY and SYGVKD. In nucleotides, the CDR3 is TGTGCCATCAGTGATGGGGGGTTGAACACTGAAGCTTTCTTT. Encoded protein: CAISDGGLNTEAFF.

This clonotype appeared many times. V usage is TRBV7-9 and J usage is TRBJ2-7; D is perhaps TRBD2 (5 bases). V lost 5 bases, J lost 1 base, and 12 bases lay in between. Germline V gives CDR1 SEHNR, CDR2 FQNEAQ (reference sequence). This CDR3 comprises 14 residues. CDR3 sequence reads: CASSPSPPSYEQYF. The CDR3 DNA is TGTGCCAGCAGCCCTAGCCCCCCTTCCTACGAGCAGTACTTC.

This clonotype was counted between two and nine times. The gene calls are TRBV19 and TRBJ2-3; D is ambiguous. CDR3 length: 13 amino acids. V was trimmed by 4 bases and J by 0 bases, leaving 5 bases between them. Germline CDR1 is LNHDA and CDR2 is SQIVND (reference sequence). The CDR3 bases are TGTGCCAGTAGTAGGATGAGCACAGATACGCAGTATTTT. It encodes CASSRMSTDTQYF.

This chain uses TRBV5-1 with TRBJ2-7; 10 nucleotides agree with TRBD1. The CDR3 length is 14 residues. Germline V gene sequence: CDR1 SGHRS, CDR2 YFSETQ. Trimming took 4 bases from V and 9 from J; bases not matched to a gene: 10. CDR3 coding DNA: TGCGCCAGCAGCGTTTCGGACAGGGGGGCATGGCAGTACTTC. It specifies CASSVSDRGAWQYF. Combining the CDR3 with reference TRBV5-1 and TRBJ2-7 gives the whole variable domain KAGVTQTPRYLIKTRGQQVTLSCSPISGHRSVSWYQQTPGQGLQFLFEYFSETQRNKGNFPGRFSGRQFSNSRSEMNVSTLELGDSALYLCASSVSDRGAWQYFGPGTRLTVT.

This chain uses TRBV2 with TRBJ2-5; possible D gene TRBD2, 5 bases. Germline CDR1 and CDR2: SNHLY and FYNNEI. The CDR3 sequence is 12 residues long. With 8 bases removed from V and 9 bases from J, the gap between germline ends came to 16 bases. The chain's CDR3 is CASEGLSEAQYF. DNA for the CDR3: TGTGCCAGCGAGGGATTGAGCGAGGCCCAGTACTTC.

In this sample, this clonotype turned up once. V and J are TRBV5-4 and TRBJ2-5, with 10 nucleotides matching TRBD2. The ends lost 4 bases at V and 7 bases at J; junction bases unmatched: 13. Germline V gene sequence: CDR1 SGHNT, CDR2 YYREEE (reference sequence). This CDR3 comprises 16 residues. CDR3 bases: TGTGCCAGCAGCCCCCTTTGGAGCGGGAGGGAGGTGACCCAGTACTTC. Translating it yields CASSPLWSGREVTQYF.

Notes on this clonotype: Sequence at one end of the junction differs from germline and may be a read error. The CDR3 loop is CASSPWGRRVF. CDR3 bases: TGTGCCAGCAGCCCCTGGGGGCGGAGGGTCTTT. This chain links TRBV12-3 or TRBV12-4 with TRBJ1-1; D might be TRBD1 (6 bases). This CDR3 is built from 11 residues.

The table lists this clonotype with many counts. The CDR3 DNA is TGTGCCAGTAACGAACGGGGGTCTCTCTCCTACGAGCAGTACTTC. Its translation is CASNERGSLSYEQYF. The V and J genes are TRBV19 and TRBJ2-7, with D maybe TRBD2 (6 bases). The CDR3 length is 15 residues. The germline CDR1 and CDR2 sequences are LNHDA and SQIVND (reference sequence). Deletions cut 7 bases from V and 0 bases from J, with 16 bases between.

This clonotype was recorded at least ten times. This rearrangement joins TRBV6-2 or TRBV6-3 to TRBJ2-2, with TRBD1 matching 8 bases. The CDR3 totals 12 residues. V trimming: 6 bases; J trimming: 9 bases; junction bases outside the gene matches: 3. CDR1 is MNHEY and CDR2 is SVGEGT in the germline V gene. For the CDR3, the DNA is TGTGCCAGCAGGTGGACAGGGAGGGAGCTGTTTTTT. Translated: CASRWTGRELFF.

This chain links TRBV29-1 with TRBJ1-2; TRBD1 agrees at 9 bases. This CDR3 has 12 residues. Per germline, CDR1 SQVTM and CDR2 ANQGSEA. V was clipped by 4 bases and J by 7 bases; unmatched bases: 4. The CDR3 protein is CSVGGQGFGYTF. Here the CDR3 DNA reads TGCAGCGTTGGGGGACAGGGTTTTGGCTACACCTTC. The whole variable domain, filled in from reference TRBV29-1 and TRBJ1-2, reads SAVISQKPSRDICQRGTSLTIQCQVDSQVTMMFWYRQQPGQSLTLIATANQGSEATYESGFVIDKFPISRPNLTFSTLTVSNMSPEDSSIYLCSVGGQGFGYTFGSGTRLTVV.

The chain links TRBV2 to TRBJ2-2; 13 nucleotides match TRBD2. The length of the CDR3 is 15 residues. J was trimmed by 8 bases and V by 7 bases; bases with no gene match: 7. Germline CDR1 is SNHLY and CDR2 is FYNNEI. The CDR3 DNA sequence: TGTGCCAGCAATCTAAGACTAGCGGGAGGTGGGGAGCTGTTTTTT. This sequence encodes CASNLRLAGGGELFF. The complete variable domain, with remaining parts taken from reference TRBV2 and TRBJ2-2, reads EPEVTQTPSHQVTQMGQEVILRCVPISNHLYFYWYRQILGQKVEFLVSFYNNEISEKSEIFDDQFSVERPDGSNFTLKIRSTKLEDSAMYFCASNLRLAGGGELFFGEGSRLTVL.

This clonotype appeared a single time. The chain combines TRBV19 with TRBJ1-4; no clear D. The CDR3 consists of 16 residues. Germline CDR1 is LNHDA and CDR2 is SQIVND (reference sequence). Between the trimmed V and J ends, which lost 6 bases and 11 bases, there was a span of 25 bases. CDR3 protein: CASSWYLYGNGDKLFF. CDR3 in DNA: TGTGCCAGTAGCTGGTACCTCTATGGCAATGGTGATAAACTGTTTTTT.

There are many counts of this clonotype. The chain has TRBV7-8 and TRBJ1-2; the D is unclear. The CDR3 extends over 14 amino acids. V was trimmed by 1 base and J by 0 bases, leaving 6 bases between them. Per the germline V gene, CDR1 is SGHVS and CDR2 is FQNEAQ. CDR3 coding DNA: TGTGCCAGCAGCTTAGGTGCAACTAACTATGGCTACACCTTC. It encodes CASSLGATNYGYTF.

This clonotype was picked up a small number of times. The rearrangement joins TRBV2 to TRBJ1-2; D gene uncertain. The CDR3 has 14 residues. V lost 1 base and J 2 bases, leaving 8 bases between the germline ends. Germline-derived CDR1 and CDR2 are SNHLY and FYNNEI. The CDR3 loop is CASSEEGKNYGYTF. CDR3 DNA: TGTGCCAGCAGTGAAGAGGGAAAAAACTATGGCTACACCTTC. Full variable domain (remainder filled in from reference TRBV2 and TRBJ1-2): EPEVTQTPSHQVTQMGQEVILRCVPISNHLYFYWYRQILGQKVEFLVSFYNNEISEKSEIFDDQFSVERPDGSNFTLKIRSTKLEDSAMYFCASSEEGKNYGYTFGSGTRLTVV.

The rearrangement links TRBV20-1 to TRBJ2-7, with D perhaps matching TRBD1 or TRBD2 (6 bases each). V was shortened by 0 bases and J by 6 bases, with 24 bases between the two germline ends. Looked up from germline, CDR1 is DFQATT and CDR2 is SNEGSKA (reference sequence). The CDR3 loop spans 17 amino acids. The CDR3 DNA reads as TGCAGTGCTAGAGATCTGGGGGGCAGGAATAGCGGTGGCGAGCAGTACTTC. Protein product: CSARDLGGRNSGGEQYF.

This clonotype occurred a few times. The chain recombines TRBV2 with TRBJ2-1, with a weak D call TRBD2 (6 bases). There are 13 residues in the CDR3. Germline V CDR1 and CDR2: SNHLY, FYNNEI. V dropped 4 bases and J dropped 5 bases, with 9 bases sitting between them. Written as DNA, the CDR3 is TGTGCCAGCAGTGCATTAGCGGACAATGAGCAGTTCTTC. It encodes CASSALADNEQFF.

Turning to this clonotype: One junction end does not reproduce the germline sequence, and a read error may be involved. The V and J genes are TRBV20-1 and TRBJ1-5; the D is unclear. Germline-derived CDR1 and CDR2 are DFQATT and SNEGSKA (reference sequence). This CDR3 region has 17 residues. CDR3 sequence: CSARVEGREAGNQPRHF. The CDR3, as DNA: TGCAGTGCTAGAGTGGAAGGTAGGGAGGCGGGCAATCAGCCCCGGCACTTT.

The rearrangement links TRBV20-1 to TRBJ2-3; D is undetermined. In germline, CDR1 is DFQATT, CDR2 SNEGSKA (reference sequence). V lost 7 bases to trimming and J lost 1 base, with 15 bases between them. The CDR3 has 14 residues. The CDR3 region has the DNA TGCAGTGGACTTTGGGCAATCGGCACAGATACGCAGTATTTT. Translation gives CSGLWAIGTDTQYF.

This clonotype showed up many times. The chain links TRBV7-9 to TRBJ2-2; 9 bases align to TRBD2. V trimming: 6 bases; J trimming: 5 bases; junction bases outside the gene matches: 4. Germline V CDR1 and CDR2: SEHNR, FQNEAQ (reference sequence). The CDR3 covers 14 residues. DNA of the CDR3: TGTGCCAGCAGTTTGGGACTAGCAACCGGGGAGCTGTTTTTT. Its translation: CASSLGLATGELFF.

This clonotype came up many times. The CDR3 DNA follows: TGTGCCAGCAGCCGACGGTTGCCCCTCCACTTT. Translated, it gives CASSRRLPLHF. The chain is built from TRBV14 and TRBJ1-6; D remains ambiguous. V was trimmed by 4 bases and J by 13 bases, leaving 8 bases between them. Germline CDR1 SGHDN, CDR2 FVKESK. The CDR3 is 11 amino acids.

The table lists this clonotype with many counts. The rearrangement links TRBV7-9 to TRBJ1-1, with a weak D call TRBD1 (6 bases). The CDR3 length is 15 residues. Trimming shortened V by 4 bases and J by 1 base, and 13 bases separated the two germline ends. Per germline, CDR1 SEHNR and CDR2 FQNEAQ (reference sequence). The CDR3 bases are TGTGCCAGCAGCTCGACTGAACAGGGGAACACTGAAGCTTTCTTT. Amino acid sequence: CASSSTEQGNTEAFF.

This clonotype showed up many times. V gene TRBV2 combines with J gene TRBJ2-7, with D tentatively TRBD2 (6 bases). Germline CDR1 reads SNHLY; CDR2 reads FYNNEI. The V end was cut by 3 bases, the J end by 3 bases, with 9 bases between. The CDR3 runs to 13 residues. This CDR3 is CASSEAGRYEQYF. CDR3 in DNA: TGTGCCAGCAGTGAGGCGGGACGCTACGAGCAGTACTTC. The entire variable domain, with the rest obtained from reference TRBV2 and TRBJ2-7, is as follows: EPEVTQTPSHQVTQMGQEVILRCVPISNHLYFYWYRQILGQKVEFLVSFYNNEISEKSEIFDDQFSVERPDGSNFTLKIRSTKLEDSAMYFCASSEAGRYEQYFGPGTRLTVT.

On this clonotype itself: This sequence may be a read error, since a much larger clone differs from it by one base. CDR3 sequence (DNA): TGCAGCGTTGCACTAGCGGGAAGCATTCAGTACTTC. It specifies CSVALAGSIQYF. The J gene is TRBJ2-4, the V gene TRBV29-1; 10 bases fit TRBD2. V dropped 4 bases and J dropped 9; count of bases not matched to a gene: 3. The CDR3 consists of 12 residues. Germline V lookup: CDR1 SQVTM, CDR2 ANQGSEA.